The T cell receptor beta chain under discussion was sequenced for a study of T cells in severe cutaneous drug reactions. Sequenced patients had Stevens-Johnson syndrome or toxic epidermal necrolysis caused by carbamazepine. Libraries were made by iRepertoire multiplex PCR with TCR subtype-specific primers for bulk and single-cell sequencing. Reprocessing the multiplex PCR reads, TCRdb reports a single entry for every CDR3 protein and omits DNA. The sample totals 20,000 to 25,000 distinct CDR3 sequences; its top ten clones hold around 7%. CDR3 length: 13 residues. The germline V gene has CDR1 SGHTA and CDR2 FQGNSA.

The rearrangement uses TRBV7-2 and TRBJ1-4. The sequence derives from a human donor with toxic epidermal necrolysis, a severe cutaneous drug reaction. Material for sequencing was PBMCs. CDR3 region: CASSLGGQAKLFF.